This is a list of T cell receptor beta chains from one sample in a study of shared clonotypes between healthy human individuals. Profiled with immunoSEQ multiplex PCR; TCRdb holds only in-frame clones, not every one. The sample yields approximately 710,000 clones, about 90% seen once. Sequenced input: memory CD8+ T cells from PBMCs. All receptors come from a man between 18 and 35 years old in good health. Some clones in this sample may be carry-over from other donors' samples. CDR3s include the opening cysteine and the closing phenylalanine or tryptophan.

j_call v_call cdr3_aa
TRBJ2-1 TRBV7-2 CASSLVRGYNEQFF
TRBJ1-3 TRBV28 CASSSYRVPGNTIYF
TRBJ1-2 TRBV15 CATSRFPRDRDSLYGYTF
TRBJ2-3 TRBV27 CASSFPRGGTDTQYF
TRBJ1-2 TRBV6-5 CASSVRTGARYGYTF
TRBJ1-2 TRBV10-1 CASSESIASGGYTF
TRBJ1-4 TRBV19 CASSIWLFGEKLFF
TRBJ2-7 TRBV5-6 CASSHTFPRQGSYEQYF
TRBJ1-5 TRBV10-3 CAISESGQPQHF
TRBJ2-7 TRBV5-5 CASSLNREGRIEQYF
TRBJ1-2 TRBV30 CAWSDPAWRGYYGYTF
TRBJ2-5 TRBV7-2 CASSSQPGAGETQYF
TRBJ1-5 TRBV7-9 CASSLAGRPQHF
TRBJ2-7 TRBV10-3 CAIRLAGHYEQYF
TRBJ2-1 TRBV27 CASSLLGHSYNEQFF
TRBJ2-7 TRBV6-6 CASSDDRGLTHEQYF
TRBJ2-2 TRBV29-1 CSVPTGSGELFF
TRBJ1-1 TRBV5-6 CASSRPEAFF
TRBJ2-3 TRBV27 CASSLLPSGSITDTQYF
TRBJ2-5 TRBV19 CASTPRGGYQETQYF
TRBJ1-2 TRBV28 CASSFLGGSTGYTF
TRBJ2-7 TRBV11-2 CASSLDNRGRYEQYF
TRBJ1-1 TRBV4-3 CASSTRGASEAFF
TRBJ2-7 TRBV28 CASSLRGSYEQYF
TRBJ2-3 TRBV4-1 CASSQAGSGGTDTQYF
TRBJ1-1 TRBV5-6 CASSPPGVMNTEAFF
TRBJ2-7 TRBV14 CASSRTPYEQYF
TRBJ2-3 TRBV13 CASSPNSDTQYF
TRBJ2-7 TRBV14 CASSQEGYSYEQYF
TRBJ2-6 TRBV9 CASSHGQNSGANVLTF
TRBJ2-7 TRBV7-9 CASSPTTLAVYEQYF
TRBJ2-1 TRBV5-1 CASSLAKPNEQFF